Following are 10 T cell receptor beta chains from one sample sequenced in a study of response to subunit inactivated influenza vaccine. TCRdb analysed the RT-PCR reads with MiXCR anew, one entry per CDR3 protein. The profile shows about 650,000 distinct CDR3 sequences, roughly 14% of them singletons. Sequenced here: PBMCs from blood, sampled 12 days after vaccination. The receptors shown here come from a man aged 45-65 years who received an inactivated influenza vaccine.

This clonotype was seen only a few times. This rearrangement joins TRBV7-3 to TRBJ2-1, with 7 bases that match TRBD1. The length of the CDR3 is 16 residues. The germline V gene encodes CDR1 SGHTA and CDR2 FQGTGA. Germline trimming cut 5 bases from V and 7 bases from J; bases unmatched to any gene: 14. This chain's CDR3 is CASSPLPGQRGNEQFF. CDR3 nucleotides: TGTGCCAGCAGCCCCCTTCCGGGACAGCGTGGGAATGAGCAGTTCTTC.

In this sample, this clonotype turned up many times. This rearrangement joins TRBV12-3 or TRBV12-4 to TRBJ2-1; 7 positions match TRBD1. This CDR3 spans 13 amino acids. CDR3 protein: CAVLGQSYNEQFF. CDR3 nucleotides: TGTGCTGTACTGGGACAGTCATACAATGAGCAGTTCTTC.

The chain couples TRBV9 to TRBJ2-1; 10 bases match TRBD2. V shed 0 bases and J 8 bases; nucleotides not matched to a gene: 5. CDR3 size: 15 residues. CDR1 is SGDLS, CDR2 YYNGEE, per germline. Here the CDR3 reads CASSVELAGKDEQFF. Written as DNA, the CDR3 is TGTGCCAGCAGCGTAGAACTAGCGGGAAAGGATGAGCAGTTCTTC.

There are many counts of this clonotype. The chain is built from TRBV11-2 and TRBJ2-1; 12 bases agree with TRBD2. This CDR3 spans 16 amino acids. CDR1 SGHAT and CDR2 FQNNGV come from the germline V gene. Germline trimming cut 5 bases from V and 9 bases from J; bases unmatched to any gene: 11. As DNA, the CDR3 is TGTGCCAGCAGCCCCCGGGCTAGCGGGGGGGCCGGTGAGCAGTTCTTC. It translates to CASSPRASGGAGEQFF.

This clonotype appeared a few times. The chain uses TRBV4-3 and TRBJ1-4; 7 bases map to TRBD1. Germline V gene lookup returns CDR1 LGHNA and CDR2 YSLEER. The CDR3 loop spans 16 amino acids. Unmatched junction bases numbered 13, after V lost 4 bases and J lost 8 bases. The CDR3 DNA is TGCGCCAGCAGCCCAGACCGCAGGGGGTCTGGCGAAAAACTGTTTTTT. Translating gives CASSPDRRGSGEKLFF.

The V call is TRBV29-1, the J call TRBJ2-7, with D unresolved. Germline V gene sequence: CDR1 SQVTM, CDR2 ANQGSEA. Trimming took off 6 bases at V and 0 bases at J, with 9 bases between the two ends. This CDR3 has 12 amino acids. The CDR3 nucleotides are TGCAGCGTGATCGAGAGCTCCTACGAGCAGTACTTC. This sequence encodes CSVIESSYEQYF.

This clonotype has a handful of counts. The V call is TRBV30, the J call TRBJ2-7, with 7 bases aligning to TRBD2. This CDR3 spans 13 amino acids. CDR1 and CDR2 (germline): GTSNPN, SVGIG (reference sequence). With V trimmed by 4 bases and J by 5 bases, 8 bases remained unmatched. The CDR3 here is CAWNRLAGHEQYF. DNA for the CDR3: TGTGCCTGGAATAGGTTAGCGGGCCACGAGCAGTACTTC.

The chain uses TRBV20-1 and TRBJ2-2; no definite D call. The germline V gene encodes CDR1 DFQATT and CDR2 SNEGSKA (reference sequence). V shed 1 base and J shed 5 bases, with 8 bases lying between them. The length of the CDR3 is 13 residues. The CDR3 nucleotides are TGCAGTGCTAGAGCACCTCGGACCGGGGAGCTGTTTTTT. It translates to CSARAPRTGELFF.

The chain couples TRBV7-2 to TRBJ2-1; 12 bases are a match to TRBD2. The V segment lost 6 bases and the J segment 2 bases; nucleotides outside the gene matches: 5. This CDR3 contains 16 residues. The germline V gene encodes CDR1 SGHTA and CDR2 FQGNSA. The CDR3 reads CASRRLAGDAYNEQFF. The CDR3 DNA is TGTGCCAGCAGACGACTAGCGGGGGACGCCTACAATGAGCAGTTCTTC. Filled out from reference TRBV7-2 and TRBJ2-1, the complete variable domain reads GAGVSQSPSNKVTEKGKDVELRCDPISGHTALYWYRQSLGQGLEFLIYFQGNSAPDKSGLPSDRFSAERTGGSVSTLTIQRTQQEDSAVYLCASRRLAGDAYNEQFFGPGTRLTVL.

V usage is TRBV6-1 and J usage is TRBJ2-6; D may be TRBD2 (5 bases). The CDR3 runs 16 residues. Germline values: CDR1 MNHNS, CDR2 SASEGT. V was shortened by 4 bases and J by 0 bases, with 10 bases between the two germline ends. In nucleotides, the CDR3 is TGTGCCAGCAGTGGGTCCCTAGCCTCTGGGGCCAACGTCCTGACTTTC. Protein: CASSGSLASGANVLTF.